This T cell receptor beta chain stems from a study of CD8 T cells in Susac syndrome. Study outcomes and limitations: The study's TCR sequencing and HLA analysis drew on a certain number of individuals. That number was acknowledged as relatively small.

Germline CDR1 LGHNT, CDR2 FRNRAP. There are 15 residues in the CDR3. V lost 4 bases and J lost 8, with 18 bases in between. TEMRA cells were FACS-enriched, while CD8+ and CD4+ T cells were negatively isolated. Worth noting for this clonotype: The antigen is unknown.

An input of roughly 0.45 to 1 ug of RNA was subjected to reverse transcription using random hexamers. The amplification used immunoSEQ multiplex PCR on TCR beta CDR3; it spanned 54 Vbeta and 13 Jbeta. From the immunoSEQ multiplex PCR reads, TCRdb called clonotypes with MiXCR, one entry per CDR3 protein. The sample has around 130,000 distinct CDR3 sequences, approximately 95% seen once. The specimen was CD4+ T cells from PBMCs. This chain links TRBV12-5 with TRBJ2-1; weak D call: TRBD2 (5 bases). This receptor was obtained from a human donor with multiple sclerosis. CDR3 nucleotide sequence: TGTGCTAGTGGTTCACGGGGTGGAGAAAGGGATGAGCAGTTCTTC. Protein: CASGSRGGERDEQFF.